One sample yielded the 8 T cell receptor beta chains listed below, sequenced in a study of cytomegalovirus exposure and HLA in healthy donors. Researchers ran the PCR with 60 Vbeta and 13 Jbeta primers. Sequenced by immunoSEQ multiplex PCR; TCRdb stores in-frame clones only, minus some. The sample has around 110,000 clones. The material sequenced was PBMCs. These receptors originate from a man between 35 and 55 years old in good health and CMV-seropositive.

This chain uses TRBV7-9 with TRBJ1-1; D perhaps matches TRBD1 (5 bases). Germline CDR1 and CDR2: SEHNR and FQNEAQ (reference sequence). The CDR3 consists of 14 residues. The V gene lost 4 bases and the J gene lost 3 bases, with 12 bases spanning the gap. DNA for the CDR3: TGTGCCAGCAGCTCCTTATCGGGGGACACTGAAGCTTTCTTT. Encoded protein: CASSSLSGDTEAFF.

The V gene is TRBV19, the J gene TRBJ2-1; D unclear. Germline CDR1 LNHDA, CDR2 SQIVND (reference sequence). The V and J ends lost 5 bases and 8 bases respectively, with 10 bases between them. The CDR3 extends over 12 amino acids. The CDR3 DNA follows: TGTGCCAGTAGTGCCGTCGAGCATGAGCAGTTCTTC. The encoded protein is CASSAVEHEQFF.

V is TRBV5-4 and J is TRBJ2-5, with D perhaps TRBD1 (6 bases). Trimming left V 0 bases short and J 4 bases short, with 10 bases between. This CDR3 region has 14 residues. The germline V gene encodes CDR1 SGHNT and CDR2 YYREEE (reference sequence). CDR3 DNA sequence: TGTGCCAGCAGCTTGGCAGGGGCCGGAGAGACCCAGTACTTC. This encodes CASSLAGAGETQYF.

This rearrangement joins TRBV10-3 to TRBJ2-7, with D hard to call. The CDR3 extends over 14 amino acids. Germline V gene lookup returns CDR1 ENHRY and CDR2 SYGVKD. V was shortened by 0 bases and J by 0 bases, with 6 bases between the two germline ends. In DNA form, the CDR3 reads TGTGCCATCAGTGAGTCTGGCAGCTCCTACGAGCAGTACTTC. Its translation is CAISESGSSYEQYF.

The chain carries TRBV25-1 and TRBJ2-1; D is uncertain. The V and J ends lost 6 bases and 4 bases respectively, with 7 bases between them. CDR3 length equals 12 residues. Germline values: CDR1 MGHDK, CDR2 SYGVNS. CDR3 region: CASSLDYNEQFF. CDR3 bases: TGTGCCAGCAGCCTAGATTACAATGAGCAGTTCTTC.

The V and J genes are TRBV27 and TRBJ1-5; 10 bases map to TRBD1. This CDR3 is built from 15 residues. From germline, CDR1 is MNHEY and CDR2 SMNVEV (reference sequence). J lost 6 bases, V lost 6 bases, and 8 bases had no gene match. CDR3 sequence: CASRNGQGVGQPQHF. The CDR3 bases are TGTGCCAGCAGGAACGGACAGGGGGTTGGTCAGCCCCAGCATTTT.

The chain carries TRBV9 and TRBJ1-5; no clear D. Trimming pared 4 bases from V and 4 bases from J, leaving 15 bases between. The CDR3 has 15 residues. CDR1 is SGDLS, CDR2 YYNGEE, per germline. The chain's CDR3 is CASSPRGIPNQPQHF. The CDR3 bases are TGTGCCAGCAGCCCTCGCGGGATACCTAATCAGCCCCAGCATTTT.

The chain has TRBV7-9 and TRBJ2-3; perhaps TRBD1 as D (6 bases). V lost 5 bases and J lost 9, with 15 bases in between. This CDR3 is 13 amino acids long. CDR1 is SEHNR, CDR2 FQNEAQ, per germline (reference sequence). CDR3 sequence reads: CASSPSGETTQYF. The CDR3 DNA is TGTGCCAGCAGCCCCTCAGGGGAAACCACGCAGTATTTT.